This T cell receptor (beta chain) was captured by sequencing in a study of spatial heterogeneity in lung cancer. The wider study: There were consistently more beta-chain sequences detected than alpha-chain sequences.

The table lists this clonotype with many counts. Time point described: sample taken at primary tumor resection. There were some 70 donors, all of them untreated patients with early-stage non-small cell lung cancer. There are 13 residues in the CDR3. The germline gives CDR1 SNHLY, CDR2 FYNNEI. The V end lost 9 bases, the J end lost 6 bases, and 17 bases lay between the germline ends. Each CDR3 protein gets one entry after TCRdb re-called the 5' RACE reads with MiXCR. The sample lists some 55,000 distinct CDR3 sequences; approximately 6.3% were seen once. Sequences were derived from PBMCs, sampled at surgery. The chain employs TRBV2 and TRBJ1-1, with D possibly being TRBD1 (6 bases). This sequence originates from a female donor with early-stage non-small cell lung cancer. The CDR3 protein is CASGGPAGAEAFF. As DNA, the CDR3 is TGTGCCAGTGGGGGCCCTGCAGGAGCTGAAGCTTTCTTT.